These 10 T cell receptor beta chains share one sample of origin, sequenced in a study of blood T cell repertoires in COVID-19. The repertoire was sequenced with immunoSEQ multiplex PCR; TCRdb's copy has only in-frame clones and lacks some. The sample shows 250,000 or so clones, around nine tenths of them seen only once. Sequenced input: peripheral blood. The receptors were gathered from a man aged 25-45 years with COVID-19, enrolled during active disease.

CDR3 loop: CASSQGQGAGTEAFF. CDR3 sequence (DNA): TGCGCCAGCAGCCAAGGACAGGGGGCAGGCACTGAAGCTTTCTTT. The rearrangement links TRBV4-1 to TRBJ1-1; TRBD1 matches 10 bases. V was pared by 1 base and J by 4 bases, with 3 bases of the junction left unmatched. This CDR3 spans 15 amino acids. The germline CDR1 and CDR2 sequences are MGHRA and YSYEKL.

The J gene is TRBJ2-5, the V gene TRBV7-9; 9 bases are a match to TRBD1. CDR1 is SEHNR, CDR2 FQNEAQ, per germline (reference sequence). Trimming took 2 bases from V and 1 from J; bases not matched to a gene: 8. The CDR3 contains 17 residues. The CDR3 is CASSLPRDRAFQETQYF. In nucleotides, the CDR3 is TGTGCCAGCAGCTTACCCCGGGACAGGGCCTTCCAAGAGACCCAGTACTTC.

The V gene is TRBV18, the J gene TRBJ1-6, with D possibly matching TRBD1 (5 bases). V lost 3 bases and J lost 7, with 13 bases in between. CDR1 and CDR2 (germline): KGHSH, LQKENI. This CDR3 region has 15 residues. The chain's CDR3 is CASSPGRVGNSPLHF. In DNA form, the CDR3 reads TGTGCCAGCTCACCGGGCAGGGTCGGCAATTCACCCCTCCACTTT.

The genes are TRBV10-3 and TRBJ1-1; D gene unclear. The CDR3 sequence is 12 residues long. V shed 6 bases and J shed 1 base, with 6 bases lying between them. The germline V gene encodes CDR1 ENHRY and CDR2 SYGVKD. The CDR3 nucleotides are TGTGCCATCAGACAAGAGAACACTGAAGCTTTCTTT. This sequence encodes CAIRQENTEAFF.

This rearrangement joins TRBV4-1 to TRBJ1-1; D perhaps matches TRBD1 (5 bases). V lost 1 base to trimming and J lost 0 bases, with 9 bases between them. The germline gives CDR1 MGHRA, CDR2 YSYEKL. The CDR3 length is 15 residues. The CDR3 is CASSQGSGLNTEAFF. In DNA, the CDR3 is TGCGCCAGCAGCCAAGGATCAGGGCTGAACACTGAAGCTTTCTTT.

The chain has TRBV6-1 and TRBJ1-5, with D perhaps TRBD1 (6 bases). CDR1 is MNHNS, CDR2 SASEGT, per germline. V was shortened by 1 base and J by 6 bases, with 13 bases between the two germline ends. This CDR3 comprises 15 residues. The CDR3 DNA follows: TGTGCCAGCAGTGAAGACAGGGATATCATTCAGCCCCAGCATTTT. Amino acids: CASSEDRDIIQPQHF.

CDR3 bases: TGTGCCAGCAGCCGACCCGCTACAGGGGGCGGCACTGAAGCTTTCTTT. Amino acids: CASSRPATGGGTEAFF. This chain links TRBV5-4 with TRBJ1-1; TRBD1 matches at 9 bases. Germline trimming cut 4 bases from V and 4 bases from J; bases unmatched to any gene: 11. CDR3 size: 16 residues. Germline V gives CDR1 SGHNT, CDR2 YYREEE (reference sequence).

The rearrangement uses TRBV5-1 and TRBJ2-3; TRBD1 might be the D (6 bases). The length of the CDR3 is 14 residues. In germline, CDR1 is SGHRS, CDR2 YFSETQ. V was clipped by 0 bases and J by 5 bases, with 10 bases between them. Here the CDR3 DNA reads TGCGCCAGCAGCTTGGACAGGGCCCAAGATACGCAGTATTTT. Its translation is CASSLDRAQDTQYF.

The rearrangement joins TRBV27 to TRBJ2-1; TRBD2 is a possible D gene (6 bases). The CDR3 covers 15 residues. V gave up 4 bases and J gave up 4 bases, with 14 bases separating them. CDR1 MNHEY and CDR2 SMNVEV come from the germline V gene (reference sequence). The DNA for the CDR3 is TGTGCCAGCAGTTCCGGGACTTCCACGTACAATGAGCAGTTCTTC. It encodes CASSSGTSTYNEQFF.

This clone was counted a single time. In DNA form, the CDR3 reads TGTGCCAGCTCCAACACAGGGGACACTGAAGCTTTCTTT. The encoded protein is CASSNTGDTEAFF. J is TRBJ1-1 and V is TRBV18; the match to TRBD1 covers 7 bases. The V and J ends lost 6 bases and 3 bases, in that order; junction bases with no gene match: 4. Germline CDR1 and CDR2: KGHSH and LQKENI. There are 13 residues in the CDR3. The full variable domain, with the rest looked up from reference TRBV18 and TRBJ1-1, is NAGVMQNPRHLVRRRGQEARLRCSPMKGHSHVYWYRQLPEEGLKFMVYLQKENIIDESGMPKERFSAEFPKEGPSILRIQQVVRGDSAAYFCASSNTGDTEAFFGQGTRLTVV.